This T cell receptor (beta chain) was identified in a study of T cell responses to AZD1222 COVID-19 vaccine. Study-wide points: Breadth and depth of Spike-specific TCRs rose after two AZD1222 doses.

Only in-frame clones appear in the TCRdb table, and some are missing; sequencing was by immunoSEQ multiplex PCR. Among about 150,000 clones listed, around 90% were seen once. In this sample, this clone turned up once. Its antigen is currently unknown. The TCR comes from an adult in good health. This sample comprised peripheral blood, obtained on day 0 of AZD1222 vaccination.

In DNA form, the CDR3 reads TGTGCCAGCAGTTTACTAGCGGGAGTCTACGAGCAGTACTTC. Protein: CASSLLAGVYEQYF. The chain employs TRBV6-5 and TRBJ2-7, with 11 bases aligning to TRBD2. CDR3 length: 14 residues. Losses at the gene ends were 4 bases for V and 3 bases for J; bases not matched to a gene: 2. CDR1 is MNHEY, CDR2 SVGAGI, per germline.